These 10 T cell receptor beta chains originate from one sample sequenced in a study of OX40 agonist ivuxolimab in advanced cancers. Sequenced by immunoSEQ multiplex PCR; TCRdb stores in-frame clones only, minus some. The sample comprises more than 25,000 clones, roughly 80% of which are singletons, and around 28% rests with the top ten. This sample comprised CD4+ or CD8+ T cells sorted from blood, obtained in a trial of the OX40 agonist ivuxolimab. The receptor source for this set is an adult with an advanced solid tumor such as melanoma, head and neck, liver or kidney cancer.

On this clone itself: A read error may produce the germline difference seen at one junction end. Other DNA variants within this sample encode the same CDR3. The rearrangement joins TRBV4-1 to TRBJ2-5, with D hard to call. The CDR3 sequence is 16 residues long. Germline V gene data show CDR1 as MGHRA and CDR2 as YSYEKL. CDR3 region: CASSQGADFGQETQYF. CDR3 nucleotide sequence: TGCGCCAGCAGCCAAGGAGCAGATTTTGGCCAAGAGACCCAATACTTC.

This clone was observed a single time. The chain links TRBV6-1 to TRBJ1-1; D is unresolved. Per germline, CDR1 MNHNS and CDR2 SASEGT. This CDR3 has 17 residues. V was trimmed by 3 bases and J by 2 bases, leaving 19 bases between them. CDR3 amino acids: CASSDVLVGRPNTEAFF. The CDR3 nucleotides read TGTGCCAGCAGTGACGTGTTGGTTGGTAGACCTAACACTGAAGCTTTCTTT.

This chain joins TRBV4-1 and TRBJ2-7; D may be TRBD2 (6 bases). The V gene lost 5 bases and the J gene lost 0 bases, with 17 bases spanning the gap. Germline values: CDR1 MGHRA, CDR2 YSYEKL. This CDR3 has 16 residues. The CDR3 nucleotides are TGCGCCAGCAGCTCCGATAGCGGAGCGAGCTCCTACGAGCAGTACTTC. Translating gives CASSSDSGASSYEQYF.

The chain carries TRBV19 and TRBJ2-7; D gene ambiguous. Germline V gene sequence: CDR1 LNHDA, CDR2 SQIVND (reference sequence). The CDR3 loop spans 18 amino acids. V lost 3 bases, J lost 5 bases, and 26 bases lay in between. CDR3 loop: CASSIFLAGVGLVHEQYF. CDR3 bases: TGTGCCAGTAGTATTTTTCTCGCTGGCGTAGGGCTGGTCCACGAGCAGTACTTC.

The CDR3 sequence: CSVEATTSGSYNEQFF. The CDR3, as DNA: TGCAGCGTTGAAGCCACAACTAGCGGGAGTTACAATGAGCAGTTCTTC. The chain couples TRBV29-1 to TRBJ2-1, with 11 positions matching TRBD2. This CDR3 has 16 residues. Germline lookup yields CDR1 SQVTM and CDR2 ANQGSEA. V shed 1 base and J 4 bases; nucleotides not matched to a gene: 6.

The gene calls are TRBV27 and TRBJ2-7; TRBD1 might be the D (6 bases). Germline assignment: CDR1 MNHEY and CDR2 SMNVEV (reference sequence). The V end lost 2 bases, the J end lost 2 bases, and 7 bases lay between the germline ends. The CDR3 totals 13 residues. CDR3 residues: CASSLGQPYEQYF. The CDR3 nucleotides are TGTGCCAGCAGTTTAGGACAGCCCTACGAGCAGTACTTC.

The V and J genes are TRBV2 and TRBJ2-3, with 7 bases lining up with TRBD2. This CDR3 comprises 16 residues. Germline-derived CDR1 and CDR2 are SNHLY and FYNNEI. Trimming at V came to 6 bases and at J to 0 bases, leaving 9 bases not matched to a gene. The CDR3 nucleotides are TGTGCCAGCAGAATGGGGAGGGGCAGGAGCACAGATACGCAGTATTTT. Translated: CASRMGRGRSTDTQYF. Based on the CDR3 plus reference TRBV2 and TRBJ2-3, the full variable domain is EPEVTQTPSHQVTQMGQEVILRCVPISNHLYFYWYRQILGQKVEFLVSFYNNEISEKSEIFDDQFSVERPDGSNFTLKIRSTKLEDSAMYFCASRMGRGRSTDTQYFGPGTRLTVL.

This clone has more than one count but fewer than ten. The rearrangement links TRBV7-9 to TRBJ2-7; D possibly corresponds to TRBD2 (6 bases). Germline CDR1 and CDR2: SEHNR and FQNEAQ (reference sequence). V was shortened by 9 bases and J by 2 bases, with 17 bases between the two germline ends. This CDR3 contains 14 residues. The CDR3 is CASQPGSGPYEQYF. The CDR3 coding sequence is TGTGCCAGTCAACCTGGTAGCGGCCCCTACGAGCAGTACTTC. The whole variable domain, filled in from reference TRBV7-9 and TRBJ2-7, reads DTGVSQNPRHKITKRGQNVTFRCDPISEHNRLYWYRQTLGQGPEFLTYFQNEAQLEKSRLLSDRFSAERPKGSFSTLEIQRTEQGDSAMYLCASQPGSGPYEQYFGPGTRLTVT.

The CDR3 DNA sequence: TGTGCTAGTGGTCAAAACCGGGACTACTCCTACAATGAGCAGTTCTTC. Translated, it gives CASGQNRDYSYNEQFF. The gene calls are TRBV12-5 and TRBJ2-1, with TRBD2 matching over 7 bases. Unmatched junction bases numbered 7, after V lost 5 bases and J lost 0 bases. The CDR3 has 16 residues. The germline gives CDR1 LGHNT, CDR2 FRNRAP.

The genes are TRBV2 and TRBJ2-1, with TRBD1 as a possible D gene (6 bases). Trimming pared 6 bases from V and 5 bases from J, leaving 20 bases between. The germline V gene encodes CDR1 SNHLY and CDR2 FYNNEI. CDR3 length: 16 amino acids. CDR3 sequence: CASSEPGRGFDNEQFF. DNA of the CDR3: TGTGCCAGCAGCGAACCGGGCAGGGGATTCGACAATGAGCAGTTCTTC.